This T cell receptor beta chain was sequenced for a study of blood T cell repertoires in COVID-19. Study-level information: Collection of acute and convalescent COVID-19 samples took place in the United States, Italy and Spain.

V lost 6 bases to trimming and J lost 2 bases, with 14 bases between them. CDR1 is SQVTM, CDR2 ANQGSEA, per germline. This CDR3 comprises 14 residues. Sequencing was performed with immunoSEQ multiplex PCR; in TCRdb, only in-frame clones are kept and a portion is missing. Of some 130,000 clones listed, 88% were seen once; the top ten hold about 2.1%. The TCR was taken from a man in his 70s with active COVID-19. The material sequenced was peripheral blood. V gene TRBV29-1 combines with J gene TRBJ1-3; weak D call: TRBD1 (6 bases). CDR3 region: CSVQGSETGNTIYF. For the CDR3, the DNA is TGCAGCGTACAGGGTTCGGAGACTGGAAACACCATATATTTT.